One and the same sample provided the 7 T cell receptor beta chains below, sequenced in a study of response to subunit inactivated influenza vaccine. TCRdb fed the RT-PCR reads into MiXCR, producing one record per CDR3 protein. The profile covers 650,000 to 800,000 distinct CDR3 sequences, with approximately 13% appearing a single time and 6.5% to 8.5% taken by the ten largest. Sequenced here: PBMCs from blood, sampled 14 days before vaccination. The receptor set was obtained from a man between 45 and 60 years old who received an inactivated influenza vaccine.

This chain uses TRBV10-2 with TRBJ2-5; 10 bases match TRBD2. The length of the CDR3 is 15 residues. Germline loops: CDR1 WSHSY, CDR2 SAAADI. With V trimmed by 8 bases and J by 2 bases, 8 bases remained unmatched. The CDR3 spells CASAARTSGQETQYF. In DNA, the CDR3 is TGCGCCAGCGCAGCGAGGACTAGCGGACAAGAGACCCAGTACTTC.

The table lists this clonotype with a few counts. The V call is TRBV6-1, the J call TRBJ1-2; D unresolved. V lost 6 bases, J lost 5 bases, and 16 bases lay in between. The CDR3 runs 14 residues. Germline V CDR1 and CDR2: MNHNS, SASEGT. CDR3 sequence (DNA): TGTGCCAGCAGCTGGGAGACACGTTTGTATGGCTACACCTTC. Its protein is CASSWETRLYGYTF.

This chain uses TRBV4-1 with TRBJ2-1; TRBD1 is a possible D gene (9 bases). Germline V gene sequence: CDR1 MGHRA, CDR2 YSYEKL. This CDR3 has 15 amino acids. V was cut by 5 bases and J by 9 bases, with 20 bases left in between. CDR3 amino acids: CASSGRGGTGTEQFF. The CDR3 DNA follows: TGCGCCAGCAGCGGACGGGGGGGGACAGGGACTGAGCAGTTCTTC.

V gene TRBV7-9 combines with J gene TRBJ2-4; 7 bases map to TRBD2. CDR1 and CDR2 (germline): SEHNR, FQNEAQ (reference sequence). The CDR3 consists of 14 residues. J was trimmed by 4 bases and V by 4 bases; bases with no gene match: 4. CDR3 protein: CASSSQAGKNIQYF. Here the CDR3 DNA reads TGTGCCAGCAGCTCGCAAGCGGGGAAAAACATTCAGTACTTC.

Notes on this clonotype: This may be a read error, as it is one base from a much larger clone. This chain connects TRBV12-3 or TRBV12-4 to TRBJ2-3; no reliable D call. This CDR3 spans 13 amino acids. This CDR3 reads CANKKDSTDMQYF. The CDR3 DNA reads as TGTGCCAACAAAAAAGATAGCACAGATATGCAGTATTTT.

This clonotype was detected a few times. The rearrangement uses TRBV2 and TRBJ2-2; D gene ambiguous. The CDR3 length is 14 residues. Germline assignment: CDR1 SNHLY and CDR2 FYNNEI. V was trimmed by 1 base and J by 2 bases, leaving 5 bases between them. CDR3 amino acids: CASSEVGNTGELFF. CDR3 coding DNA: TGTGCCAGCAGTGAAGTCGGAAACACCGGGGAGCTGTTTTTT.

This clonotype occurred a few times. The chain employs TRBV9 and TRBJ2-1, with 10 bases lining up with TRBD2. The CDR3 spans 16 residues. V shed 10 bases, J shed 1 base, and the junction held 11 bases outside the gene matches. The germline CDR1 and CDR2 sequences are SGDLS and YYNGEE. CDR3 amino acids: CASNPSGSTSYNEQFF. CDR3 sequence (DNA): TGTGCCTCTAACCCTAGCGGGAGTACTTCCTACAATGAGCAGTTCTTC.